The clone carrying this T cell receptor (beta chain) was recorded a few times. Via MiXCR, TCRdb re-called the 5' RACE reads, giving one row per CDR3 protein. This sample has fewer than 80,000 distinct CDR3 sequences, with roughly 5% found just once. The data derive from a study of neurological immune-mediated disorders. CDR3 length: 15 residues. V gave up 5 bases and J gave up 4 bases, with 17 bases separating them. Germline V gene sequence: CDR1 SGHTA, CDR2 FQGNSA. The sequenced sample was PBMCs. The TCR sequence derives from a woman in her 30s with multiple sclerosis. The chain couples TRBV7-2 to TRBJ1-2; D might be TRBD1 (6 bases). Here the CDR3 reads CASSKGGLMGYGYTF. Written as DNA, the CDR3 is TGTGCCAGCAGCAAGGGGGGACTAATGGGCTATGGCTACACCTTC.